This TCR beta chain was sequenced during a study of blood T cell repertoires in COVID-19. Overall study context: COVID-19 samples, acute and convalescent, were from the United States, Italy and Spain.

Germline V lookup: CDR1 KGHSH, CDR2 LQKENI. CDR3 length: 15 amino acids. Trimming removed 3 bases at V and 3 bases at J, with 11 bases between. Study processing details: Using reference gene primer amplification, nucleated cell counts were estimated. Repertoires were generated with immunoSEQ multiplex PCR, while TCRdb's copy carries only in-frame clones and drops some. V, J and clone size reflect that table, while D and trimming were determined from the DNA. The sample contains 200,000 to 300,000 clones, 87% of which appear only once. This sequence joins TRBV18 and TRBJ2-2; D is ambiguous. The receptor comes from a man aged 60 to 69 who had recovered from COVID-19. Source material: peripheral blood. The CDR3 reads CASSPSIAHTGELFF. In nucleotides, the CDR3 is TGTGCCAGCTCACCCTCTATCGCCCACACCGGGGAGCTGTTTTTT.